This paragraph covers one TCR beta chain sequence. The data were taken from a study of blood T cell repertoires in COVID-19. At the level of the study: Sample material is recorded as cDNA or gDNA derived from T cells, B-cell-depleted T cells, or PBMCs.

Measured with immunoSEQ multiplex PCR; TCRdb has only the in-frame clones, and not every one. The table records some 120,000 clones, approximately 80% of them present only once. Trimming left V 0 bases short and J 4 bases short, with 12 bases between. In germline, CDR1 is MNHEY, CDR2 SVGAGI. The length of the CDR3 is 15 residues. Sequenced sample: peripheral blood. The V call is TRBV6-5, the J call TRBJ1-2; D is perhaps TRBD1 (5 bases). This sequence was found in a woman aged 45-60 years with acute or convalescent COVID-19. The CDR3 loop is CASSYSTRQSYGYTF. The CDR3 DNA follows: TGTGCCAGCAGTTACTCGACCCGACAGAGCTATGGCTACACCTTC.